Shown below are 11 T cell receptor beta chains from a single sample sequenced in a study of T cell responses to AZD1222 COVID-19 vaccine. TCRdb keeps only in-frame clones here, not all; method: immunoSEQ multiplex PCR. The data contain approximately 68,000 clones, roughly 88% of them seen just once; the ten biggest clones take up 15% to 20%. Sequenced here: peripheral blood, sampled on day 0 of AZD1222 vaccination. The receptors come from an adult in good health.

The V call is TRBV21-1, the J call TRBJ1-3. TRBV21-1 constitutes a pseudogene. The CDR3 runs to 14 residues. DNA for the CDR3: TGTGCCAGCAGCAAGAACGTCCGCAGCAACACCATATATTTT. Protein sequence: CASSKNVRSNTIYF.

CDR3 bases: TGTGCCAGCAGTCGAATGCGGACGGATAACTATGGCTACACCTTC. It is translated as CASSRMRTDNYGYTF. This chain uses TRBV28 with TRBJ1-2, with D unclear. V was trimmed by 5 bases and J by 1 base, leaving 14 bases between them. Germline-derived CDR1 and CDR2 are MDHEN and SYDVKM. This CDR3 contains 15 residues.

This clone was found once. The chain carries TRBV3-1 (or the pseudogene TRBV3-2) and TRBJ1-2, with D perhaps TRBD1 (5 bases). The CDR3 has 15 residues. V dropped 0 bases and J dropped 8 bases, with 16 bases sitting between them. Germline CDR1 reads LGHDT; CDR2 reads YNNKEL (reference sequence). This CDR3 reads CASSQEGTGVVGYTF. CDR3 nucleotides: TGTGCCAGCAGCCAAGAGGGTACGGGGGTGGTAGGCTACACCTTC.

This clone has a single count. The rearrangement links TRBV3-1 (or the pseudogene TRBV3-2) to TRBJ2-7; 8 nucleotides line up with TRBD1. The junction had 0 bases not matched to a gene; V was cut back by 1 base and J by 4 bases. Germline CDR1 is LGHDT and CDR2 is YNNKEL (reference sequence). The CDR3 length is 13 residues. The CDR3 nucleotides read TGTGCCAGCAGCCAAGGACAGGGGTACGAGCAGTACTTC. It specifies CASSQGQGYEQYF.

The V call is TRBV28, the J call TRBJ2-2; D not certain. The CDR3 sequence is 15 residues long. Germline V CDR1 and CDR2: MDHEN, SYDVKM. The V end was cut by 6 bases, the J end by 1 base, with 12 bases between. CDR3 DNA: TGTGCCAGCAGGGGTCCGGGCCTGAACACCGGGGAGCTGTTTTTT. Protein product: CASRGPGLNTGELFF.

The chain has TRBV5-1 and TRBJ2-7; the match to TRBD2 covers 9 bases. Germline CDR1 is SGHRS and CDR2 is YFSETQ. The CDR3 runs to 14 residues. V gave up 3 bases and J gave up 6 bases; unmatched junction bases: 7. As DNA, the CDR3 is TGCGCCAGCAGCTCCATAGCGGGGGACGGCGAGCAGTACTTC. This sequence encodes CASSSIAGDGEQYF. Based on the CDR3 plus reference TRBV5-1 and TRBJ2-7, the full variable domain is KAGVTQTPRYLIKTRGQQVTLSCSPISGHRSVSWYQQTPGQGLQFLFEYFSETQRNKGNFPGRFSGRQFSNSRSEMNVSTLELGDSALYLCASSSIAGDGEQYFGPGTRLTVT.

The CDR3 protein is CSACWGKDQHF. DNA for the CDR3: TGCAGTGCGTGTTGGGGAAAAGACCAGCATTTT. The rearrangement joins TRBV20-1 to TRBJ1-5; D uncertain. The CDR3 spans 11 residues. The germline V gene encodes CDR1 DFQATT and CDR2 SNEGSKA (reference sequence). Between the trimmed V and J ends, which lost 6 bases and 12 bases, there was a span of 15 bases.

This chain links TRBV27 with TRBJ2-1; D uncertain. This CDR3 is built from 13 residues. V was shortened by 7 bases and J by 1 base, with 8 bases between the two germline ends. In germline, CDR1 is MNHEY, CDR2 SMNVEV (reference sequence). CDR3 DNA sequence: TGTGCCAGCACAGGAATGTCCTACAATGAGCAGTTCTTC. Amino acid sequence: CASTGMSYNEQFF.

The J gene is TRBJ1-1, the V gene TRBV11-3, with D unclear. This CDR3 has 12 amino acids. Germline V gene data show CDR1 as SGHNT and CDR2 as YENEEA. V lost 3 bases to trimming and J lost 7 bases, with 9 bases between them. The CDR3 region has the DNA TGTGCCAGCAGCTTCTCTACCGGTGAAGCTTTCTTT. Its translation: CASSFSTGEAFF.

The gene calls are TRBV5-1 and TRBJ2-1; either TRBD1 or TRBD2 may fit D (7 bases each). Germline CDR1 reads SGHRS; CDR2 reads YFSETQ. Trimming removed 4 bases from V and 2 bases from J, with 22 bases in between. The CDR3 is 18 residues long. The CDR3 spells CASSQTGQAGLAYNEQFF. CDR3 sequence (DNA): TGCGCCAGCAGCCAGACAGGGCAGGCAGGACTAGCCTACAATGAGCAGTTCTTC.

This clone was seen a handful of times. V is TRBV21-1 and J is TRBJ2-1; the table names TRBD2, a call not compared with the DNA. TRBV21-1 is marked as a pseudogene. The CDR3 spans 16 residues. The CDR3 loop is CASSTVPSRVGNEQFF. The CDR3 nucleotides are TGTGCCAGCAGCACTGTCCCAAGTAGAGTCGGGAATGAGCAGTTCTTC.